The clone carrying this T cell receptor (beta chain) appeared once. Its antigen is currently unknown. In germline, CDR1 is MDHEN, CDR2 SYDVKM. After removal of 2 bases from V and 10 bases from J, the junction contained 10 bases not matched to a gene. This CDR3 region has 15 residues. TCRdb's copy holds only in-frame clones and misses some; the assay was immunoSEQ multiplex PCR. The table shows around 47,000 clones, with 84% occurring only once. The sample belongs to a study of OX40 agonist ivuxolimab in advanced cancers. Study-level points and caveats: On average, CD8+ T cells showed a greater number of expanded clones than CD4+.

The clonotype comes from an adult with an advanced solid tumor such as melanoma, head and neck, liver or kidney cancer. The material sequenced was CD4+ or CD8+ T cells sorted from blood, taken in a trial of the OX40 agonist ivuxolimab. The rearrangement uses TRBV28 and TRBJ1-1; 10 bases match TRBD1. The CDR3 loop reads CASSLTPGTGDPAFF. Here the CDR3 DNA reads TGTGCCAGCAGTTTAACCCCCGGGACAGGGGACCCAGCTTTCTTT.